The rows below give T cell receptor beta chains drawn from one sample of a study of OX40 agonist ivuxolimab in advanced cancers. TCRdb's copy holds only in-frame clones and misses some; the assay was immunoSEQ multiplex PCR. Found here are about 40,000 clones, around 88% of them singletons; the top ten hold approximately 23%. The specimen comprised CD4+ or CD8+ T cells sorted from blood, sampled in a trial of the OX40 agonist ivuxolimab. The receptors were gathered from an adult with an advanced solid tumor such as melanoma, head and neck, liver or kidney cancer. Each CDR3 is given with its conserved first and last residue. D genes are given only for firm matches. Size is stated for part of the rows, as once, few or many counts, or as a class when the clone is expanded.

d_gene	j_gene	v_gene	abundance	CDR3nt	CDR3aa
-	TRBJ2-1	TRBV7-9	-	TGTGCCAGCACCCTGGGTGACGGGGAGCAGTTCTTC	CASTLGDGEQFF
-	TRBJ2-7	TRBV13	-	TGTGCCAGCAGTGAATCCTGGGGGGACGAGCAGTACTTC	CASSESWGDEQYF
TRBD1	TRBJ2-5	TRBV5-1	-	TGCGCCAGCAGCTTTGGGACAGAAGAGACCCAGTACTTC	CASSFGTEETQYF
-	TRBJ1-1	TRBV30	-	TGTGCCTGGAGAATAGGGAACACTGAAGCTTTCTTT	CAWRIGNTEAFF
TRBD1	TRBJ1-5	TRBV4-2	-	TGTGCCAGCAGCCCATCTGACAGGGAATGGAATCAGCCCCAGCATTTT	CASSPSDREWNQPQHF
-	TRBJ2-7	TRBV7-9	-	TGTGCCAGCAGCTCCCCCTCCTACGAGCAGTACTTC	CASSSPSYEQYF
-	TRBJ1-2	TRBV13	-	TGTGCCAGCAGCTTAGGACAGGGAGGCTACACCTTC	CASSLGQGGYTF
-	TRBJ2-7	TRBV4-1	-	TGCGCCAGCAGCCAAGATGCCGGGACCTACGAGCAGTACTTC	CASSQDAGTYEQYF
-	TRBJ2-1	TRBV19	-	TGTGCCAGTAGTATAGTAAGAGGGGGCAATGAGCAGTTCTTC	CASSIVRGGNEQFF
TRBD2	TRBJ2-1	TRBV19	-	TGTGCCAGCACCACCCATTGGCGGGAGAGCTCCTACAATGAGCAGTTCTTC	CASTTHWRESSYNEQFF
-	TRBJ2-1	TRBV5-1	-	TGCGCCAGCAGCTATCAGGGGGGGTCCTACAATGAGCAGTTCTTC	CASSYQGGSYNEQFF
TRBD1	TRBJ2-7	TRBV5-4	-	TGTGCCAGCAGCTTGGGCAGGGGGCTATCCTACGAGCAGTACTTC	CASSLGRGLSYEQYF
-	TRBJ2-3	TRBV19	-	TGTGCCAGTAGTATTTCGGGGACAGATACGCAGTATTTT	CASSISGTDTQYF
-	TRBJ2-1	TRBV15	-	TGTGCCACCAGCAGAGAGCGGAGCGGGTTGGGAAATGAGCAGTTCTTC	CATSRERSGLGNEQFF
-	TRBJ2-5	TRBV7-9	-	TGTGCCAGCAGCTGGGAGGACCAAGAGACCCAGTACTTC	CASSWEDQETQYF
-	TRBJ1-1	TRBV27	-	TGTGCCAGCAGTTTATCGACGACGGGGTTTGCTGAAGCTTTCTTT	CASSLSTTGFAEAFF
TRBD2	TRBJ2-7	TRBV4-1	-	TGCGCCAGCAGCCCGGGACTAGCTGTTACCTACGAGCAGTACTTC	CASSPGLAVTYEQYF
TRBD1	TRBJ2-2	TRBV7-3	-	TGTGCCAGCAGCCCCGGGACAGCGAACACCGGGGAGCTGTTTTTT	CASSPGTANTGELFF
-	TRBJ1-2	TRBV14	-	TGTGCCAGCAGCCAGCGAGACAGGCCGGTGGGTGGCTACACCTTC	CASSQRDRPVGGYTF
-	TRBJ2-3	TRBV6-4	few	TGTGCCAGCAGTGACAGGCCTAGCACAGATACGCAGTATTTT	CASSDRPSTDTQYF
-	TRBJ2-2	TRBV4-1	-	TGCGCCAGCAGCCAAAGGTCCTCGGGGACCGGGGAGCTGTTTTTT	CASSQRSSGTGELFF
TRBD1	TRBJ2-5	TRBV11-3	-	TGTGCCAGCAGCCCGGGACAGCATTGGGAGACCCAGTACTTC	CASSPGQHWETQYF
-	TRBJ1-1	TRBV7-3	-	TGTGCCAGCAGTCTCAGTGGGAATGAGTGGATGAACACTGAAGCTTTCTTT	CASSLSGNEWMNTEAFF
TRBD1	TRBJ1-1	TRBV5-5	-	TGTGCCAGCAGCTTACAGGGGGCGCACACTGAAGCTTTCTTT	CASSLQGAHTEAFF
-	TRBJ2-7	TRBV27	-	TGTGCCAGCGGCTACCAACAGTATGCCCACGAGCAGTACTTC	CASGYQQYAHEQYF
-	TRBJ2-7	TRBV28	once	TGTGCCAGCAGTTTAACCTACGAGCAGTACTTC	CASSLTYEQYF
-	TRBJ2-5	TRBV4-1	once	TGCGCCAGCAGCCAAGATGGAGGGGCTCTCGAGACCCAGTACTTC	CASSQDGGALETQYF
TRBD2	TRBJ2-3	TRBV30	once	TGTGCCTGGAGTGTAACTAGCGGGACTACAGATACGCAGTATTTT	CAWSVTSGTTDTQYF
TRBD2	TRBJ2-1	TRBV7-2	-	TGTGCCAGCAGCTTAGCGTCAGGGGGCCTGAGGACTAGCGGGAGGGGAGGGGAGCAGTTCTTC	CASSLASGGLRTSGRGGEQFF
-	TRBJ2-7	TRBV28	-	TGTGCCAGCATCTCCCCCGGACTGGGGAAAGACGAGCAGTACTTC	CASISPGLGKDEQYF
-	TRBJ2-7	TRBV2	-	TGTGCCAGCGTGGCTCCTCCCGGGTACGAGCAGTACTTC	CASVAPPGYEQYF
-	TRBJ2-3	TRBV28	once	TGTGCCAGCAGTTTCTTGGGGACCGGCGATACGCAGTATTTT	CASSFLGTGDTQYF
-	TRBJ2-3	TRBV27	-	TGTGCCAGCATCAGAAGCGGGTTGATCACAGATACGCAGTATTTT	CASIRSGLITDTQYF
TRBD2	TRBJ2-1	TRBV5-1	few	TGCGCCAGCAGCTTGGACCTAGCGGGAGCCCCTCCCTACAATGAGCAGTTCTTC	CASSLDLAGAPPYNEQFF
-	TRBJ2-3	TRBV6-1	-	TGTGCCAGCAGTGAACTTGCAGGGGCAGCAGATACGCAGTATTTT	CASSELAGAADTQYF
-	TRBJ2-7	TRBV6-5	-	TGTGCCAGCAGTTACGGGACACCTAATCTCTACGAGCAGTACTTC	CASSYGTPNLYEQYF
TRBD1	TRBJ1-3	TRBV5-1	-	TGCGCCAGCAGCCAGGACAGGAGAAACACCATATATTTT	CASSQDRRNTIYF
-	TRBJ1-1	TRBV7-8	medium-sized	TGTGCTTCCTGGCCCAGGGCCCGGAACACTGAAGCTTTCTTT	CASWPRARNTEAFF
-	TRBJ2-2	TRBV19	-	TGTGCCAGTAGTGGATACACCGGGGAGCTGTTTTTT	CASSGYTGELFF
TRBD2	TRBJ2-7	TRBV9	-	TGTGCCAGCAGCGTAGGGGGCCCGGCGGGAGGCCCCTACGAGCAGTACTTC	CASSVGGPAGGPYEQYF
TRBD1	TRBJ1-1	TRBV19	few	TGTGCCAGTAGACAGGGGTTTACTGAAGCTTTCTTT	CASRQGFTEAFF
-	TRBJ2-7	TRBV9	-	TGTGCCAGCAGCTCAGGACTGCGGTCCTACGAGCAGTACTTC	CASSSGLRSYEQYF
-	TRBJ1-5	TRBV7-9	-	TGTGCCAGCAGATTACGTACAGGCGGGAGTCATCAGCCCCAGCATTTT	CASRLRTGGSHQPQHF
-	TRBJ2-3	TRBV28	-	TGTGCCAGCAGTCAATCGATGGATACGCAGTATTTT	CASSQSMDTQYF
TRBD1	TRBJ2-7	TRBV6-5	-	TGTGCCAGCAGTTACCAAGGGACAGGCTACGAGCAGTACTTC	CASSYQGTGYEQYF
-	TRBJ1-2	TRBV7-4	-	TGTGCCAGCAGGGCTAGGGTGAGCTCTGGCTACACCTTC	CASRARVSSGYTF
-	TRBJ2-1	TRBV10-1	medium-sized	TGCGCCAGCAGTGCGAGGGCTTACAATGAGCAGTTCTTC	CASSARAYNEQFF
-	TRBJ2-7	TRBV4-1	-	TGCGCCAGCAGCCAAGAGCCACTCGTCTACGAGCAGTACTTC	CASSQEPLVYEQYF
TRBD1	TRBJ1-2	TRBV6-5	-	TGTGCCAGCAGTGCCTCAGGGGGCGGCTATGGCTACACCTTC	CASSASGGGYGYTF
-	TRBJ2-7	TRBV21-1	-	TGTGCCAGCAGCTCCCGCGGGACATGGAGGGCCTACGAGCAGTACTTC	CASSSRGTWRAYEQYF
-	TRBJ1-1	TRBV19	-	TGTGCCAGTAGTATAGGGTCGGTGAACACTGAAGCTTTCTTT	CASSIGSVNTEAFF
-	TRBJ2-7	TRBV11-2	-	TGTGCCAGCAGCTTAGGGGGCAATCTGGGATACCTCTACGAGCAGTACTTC	CASSLGGNLGYLYEQYF
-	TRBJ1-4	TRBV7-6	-	TGTGCCAGCAGCTTAGAAGGCCCTCCCAGGGGTTACGCCTCAACTAATGAAAAACTGTTTTTT	CASSLEGPPRGYASTNEKLFF
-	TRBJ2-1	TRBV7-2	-	TGTGCCAGCAGCTCAGAGTGGAATGAGCAGTTCTTC	CASSSEWNEQFF
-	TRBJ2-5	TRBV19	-	TGTGCCAGTAGTGTCCCGGACAGACGAGAGACCCAGTACTTC	CASSVPDRRETQYF